This T cell receptor (beta chain) was captured in a study of HIV-infected patients and healthy controls. Study observations and caveats: Healthy controls carried many MAIT alpha-chain CDR3s, while HIV+ repertoires had few.

cDNA was made from 400 to 500 ng RNA using alpha and beta constant primers. Alpha and beta chain libraries were made separately by chain-specific third strand synthesis with multiplexing indices. TCRdb passed the 5' RACE reads through MiXCR, listing each CDR3 protein once. The sample lists more than 10,000 distinct CDR3 sequences, 8% to 10% occurring once. No cell fractionation was done, so the repertoire covers all unsorted peripheral blood T cells. Peripheral blood, roughly 2.5 ml, was drawn for RNA extraction. This clonotype was detected many times. Its matching antigen is unknown. The sequence was obtained from an adult in good health. Sequenced input: blood.

The CDR3 loop is CAWEDSRRAETQYF. DNA of the CDR3: TGTGCCTGGGAGGACTCTCGCAGGGCGGAGACCCAGTACTTC. The V call is TRBV30, the J call TRBJ2-5; D is tentatively TRBD1 or TRBD2 (5 bases each). V lost 5 bases to trimming and J lost 5 bases, with 18 bases between them. The germline CDR1 and CDR2 sequences are GTSNPN and SVGIG (reference sequence). The CDR3 length is 14 residues. Looking up the rest from reference TRBV30 and TRBJ2-5 gives the full variable domain: SQTIHQWPATLVQPVGSPLSLECTVEGTSNPNLYWYRQAAGRGLQLLFYSVGIGQISSEVPQNLSASRPQDRQFILSSKKLLLSDSGFYLCAWEDSRRAETQYFGPGTRLLVL.